These T cell receptor beta chains were read from a single sample in a study of Graves' ophthalmopathy and Graves' hyperthyroidism. TCRdb reprocessed the multiplex PCR reads with MiXCR, giving one entry per CDR3 protein. The table lists about 620,000 distinct CDR3 sequences, approximately 22% of them singletons. The sample was peripheral blood. These receptors were collected from a woman under 30 with stable Graves' hyperthyroidism. Some clones in this sample may be carry-over from other donors' samples. Each CDR3 is given without its conserved first and last residue.

V gene: TRBV30
J gene: TRBJ2-7
CDR3 protein: AWSVSVRDEQY

V gene: TRBV7-9
J gene: TRBJ2-5
CDR3 protein: ASSFTSGVQETQY

V gene: TRBV10-2
J gene: TRBJ2-7
CDR3 protein: ASSEGGSLYEQY

V gene: TRBV11-1
J gene: TRBJ1-5
CDR3 protein: ASSAGPNQPQH

V gene: TRBV12-3/TRBV12-4
J gene: TRBJ2-7
CDR3 protein: AGPLKGEQY

V gene: TRBV3-1
J gene: TRBJ2-4
CDR3 protein: ASSQAGFKNIQY

V gene: TRBV29-1
J gene: TRBJ2-5
CDR3 protein: SVRLAGLETQY

V gene: TRBV9
J gene: TRBJ2-5
CDR3 protein: ASSVGLAALHGETQY

V gene: TRBV5-1
J gene: TRBJ2-7
CDR3 protein: ASSSPGQGYYEQY

V gene: TRBV30
J gene: TRBJ1-1
CDR3 protein: AWLIRQSRNTEAF

V gene: TRBV2
J gene: TRBJ1-1
CDR3 protein: ASREGRIEAF

V gene: TRBV6-1
J gene: TRBJ2-7
CDR3 protein: ASSTVTEAYEQY

V gene: TRBV20-1
J gene: TRBJ1-2
CDR3 protein: SARGSGTRRYGYT

V gene: TRBV7-3
J gene: TRBJ2-2
CDR3 protein: ASSQWLGPTNTGELF

V gene: TRBV12-3/TRBV12-4
J gene: TRBJ1-5
CDR3 protein: ASSPDLTQPQH

V gene: TRBV6-1
J gene: TRBJ2-2
CDR3 protein: ASSELVGELF

V gene: TRBV10-3
J gene: TRBJ1-2
CDR3 protein: ATNSGVVSYGYT

V gene: TRBV28
J gene: TRBJ1-2
CDR3 protein: ASSRTTGGYT

V gene: TRBV6-1
J gene: TRBJ1-5
CDR3 protein: ASSELRVSNQPQH

V gene: TRBV2
J gene: TRBJ1-2
CDR3 protein: ASVRGVSYGYT